These T cell receptor beta chains were read from a single sample in a study of cytomegalovirus exposure and HLA in healthy donors. Produced via immunoSEQ multiplex PCR; TCRdb's table is partial and in-frame only. The table lists 150,000 to 200,000 clones, 85% of them singletons, with 15% to 20% in the top ten. Material for sequencing was PBMCs. These receptors were taken from a man aged 18 to 29 in good health and CMV-seropositive. Both conserved end residues are part of each CDR3. The D gene is left open where the match is weak. Part of the rows lack a size; the others show once, few, many or a class for expanded clones.

V gene	D gene	clone size	J gene	CDR3 DNA	CDR3 protein
TRBV4-1	TRBD1	once	TRBJ2-1	TGCGCCAGCAGCCAAGCAGAGACAGGGTTCTTCAATGAGCAGTTCTTC	CASSQAETGFFNEQFF
TRBV14	TRBD2	.	TRBJ2-1	TGTGCCAGCAGCTTCGGACTAGCGGGAGGAATTGAGCAGTTCTTC	CASSFGLAGGIEQFF
TRBV5-1	TRBD1	.	TRBJ2-5	TGCGCCAGCAGCTGGGGACAGTCCGGGGAGACCCAGTACTTC	CASSWGQSGETQYF
TRBV5-1	TRBD1	.	TRBJ2-6	TGCGCCAGCTTCGACAGGGCTGGGGCCAACGTCCTGACTTTC	CASFDRAGANVLTF
TRBV15	TRBD2	.	TRBJ2-5	TGTGCCACCAGCAGAGATTCGGGAGGGGGGACCCAGTACTTC	CATSRDSGGGTQYF
TRBV7-2	.	.	TRBJ1-5	TGTGCCAGCAGCTTGGAGCCGGCTAATCAGCCCCAGCATTTT	CASSLEPANQPQHF
TRBV29-1	.	.	TRBJ2-3	TGCAGCGTTGATGGCGGAGCCGGGTCAGATACGCAGTATTTT	CSVDGGAGSDTQYF
TRBV27	TRBD2	.	TRBJ2-3	TGTGCCAGCAACGGACTAGCGGGAGGGCCCGGGGGAGATACGCAGTATTTT	CASNGLAGGPGGDTQYF
TRBV5-6	.	.	TRBJ1-2	TGTGCCAGCAGTGAGGGAAACGTATTTATCTATGGCTACACCTTC	CASSEGNVFIYGYTF
TRBV11-2	TRBD2	.	TRBJ2-7	TGTGCCAGCAGCTTACTCCGAGCGGGGGCCATATCCTACGAGCAGTACTTC	CASSLLRAGAISYEQYF
TRBV28	TRBD1	.	TRBJ2-7	TGTGCCAGCAGAACCGGACAGGGTACCTACGAGCAGTACTTC	CASRTGQGTYEQYF
TRBV9	TRBD2	once	TRBJ2-7	TGTGCCAGCAGCGTAGATTCGGGAGGGGGTTACGAGCAGTACTTC	CASSVDSGGGYEQYF
TRBV9	.	few	TRBJ2-1	TGTGCCAGCAGTGTCGGCTACAATGAGCAGTTCTTC	CASSVGYNEQFF
TRBV21-1	.	.	TRBJ2-7	TGTGCCAGCAGCAAAGCGCAATTCGGCAGAGACTTCTACGAGCAGTACTTC	CASSKAQFGRDFYEQYF
TRBV6-1	TRBD1	.	TRBJ2-7	TGTGCCAGCAGTGCCCGGACAGGAACGAGCTCGTACGAGCAGTACTTC	CASSARTGTSSYEQYF
TRBV18	TRBD2	.	TRBJ2-1	TGTGCCAGCTCAGCCGGGACTAGTGGGAACAATGAGCAGTTCTTC	CASSAGTSGNNEQFF